The TCR beta chain described here comes from a study of early T cells in non-severe SARS-CoV-2 infection. In the study overall: Investigators sequenced bulk RNA drawn from unsorted whole blood, and chains remained unpaired.

This clonotype was counted at least ten times. Unique molecular identifiers were affixed to single, distinct cDNA molecules. Each CDR3 protein gets one entry after TCRdb re-called the 5' RACE reads with MiXCR. The table records 45,000 or so distinct CDR3 sequences, roughly a tenth of them present only once. The clonotype originates from an adult who was a healthcare worker with PCR-confirmed SARS-CoV-2 infection or an uninfected control (not recorded which). The sequenced sample was whole blood.

DNA for the CDR3: TGCAGCGTTGAACAGAGCTACGAGCAGTACTTC. It specifies CSVEQSYEQYF. The chain recombines TRBV29-1 with TRBJ2-7; no definite D call. This CDR3 region has 11 residues. With 2 bases removed from V and 3 bases from J, the gap between germline ends came to 5 bases. The germline V gene has CDR1 SQVTM and CDR2 ANQGSEA.